The 32 T cell receptor beta chains below all came from one sample that was sequenced in a study of Graves' ophthalmopathy and Graves' hyperthyroidism. The authors amplified TCR beta CDR3 regions from RNA transcripts. HTBI-primed first-round RT-PCR preceded second-round multiplex PCR. TCRdb recomputed calls from the multiplex PCR reads with MiXCR, one row per CDR3 protein. The table records about 700,000 distinct CDR3 sequences, 35% to 50% of them present only once. What was sequenced was peripheral blood. These TCRs come from an adult man with Graves' ophthalmopathy.

This clonotype was found a few times. The chain has TRBV19 and TRBJ1-1, with no clear D. Trimming took off 7 bases at V and 7 bases at J, with 16 bases between the two ends. From germline, CDR1 is LNHDA and CDR2 SQIVND (reference sequence). The CDR3 is 13 residues long. CDR3 nucleotides: TGTGCCAGTACCTTCCAAGTGGGTGGTGAAGCTTTCTTT. Protein: CASTFQVGGEAFF.

The table lists this clonotype with a count of one. The chain recombines TRBV4-2 with TRBJ2-5; 11 bases agree with TRBD2. Looked up from germline, CDR1 is LGHNA and CDR2 is YNFKEQ. J gave up 3 bases and V 6 bases, and 12 bases lay outside the gene matches. The CDR3 length is 17 residues. The CDR3 DNA follows: TGTGCCAGCAGTCTTCTGTCGACTAGCGGGGTGAAAGAGACCCAGTACTTC. Its protein product is CASSLLSTSGVKETQYF.

This clonotype was found a few times. This chain uses TRBV6-1 with TRBJ1-1; TRBD1 aligns across 7 bases. CDR1 and CDR2 (germline): MNHNS, SASEGT. J lost 10 bases, V lost 7 bases, and 12 bases had no gene match. This CDR3 has 13 amino acids. The CDR3 reads CASNPGQRLGAFF. The CDR3 coding sequence is TGTGCCAGCAACCCGGGACAGCGATTAGGAGCTTTCTTT.

The V and J genes are TRBV5-6 and TRBJ2-7, with a weak D call TRBD2 (5 bases). Germline V gene data show CDR1 as SGHDT and CDR2 as YYEEEE. The CDR3 has 16 residues. V was pared by 2 bases and J by 2 bases, with 17 bases between. The DNA for the CDR3 is TGTGCCAGCAGCTTCCGGACGGGGAGTCTAACCTACGAGCAGTACTTC. Amino acids: CASSFRTGSLTYEQYF.

This clonotype was picked up a small number of times. The rearrangement uses TRBV20-1 and TRBJ1-5, with a tentative D call TRBD1 (5 bases). The CDR3 has 15 amino acids. Deletions cut 4 bases from V and 4 bases from J, with 17 bases between. The germline CDR1 and CDR2 sequences are DFQATT and SNEGSKA (reference sequence). CDR3 nucleotides: TGCAGTGCTATAGACGACAGCTTTCGGAATCAGCCCCAGCATTTT. Amino acid sequence: CSAIDDSFRNQPQHF.

The CDR3 is CASSMGGGSVETQYF. CDR3 nucleotides: TGTGCCAGTAGTATGGGCGGGGGCTCCGTGGAGACCCAGTACTTC. The J gene is TRBJ2-5, the V gene TRBV19; a possible D gene is TRBD2 (7 bases). The germline V and J ends were trimmed by 3 bases and 5 bases, with 16 bases remaining between them. The CDR3 is 15 residues long. The germline V gene encodes CDR1 LNHDA and CDR2 SQIVND (reference sequence).

The chain recombines TRBV12-3 or TRBV12-4 with TRBJ1-2, with TRBD1 matching over 10 bases. The CDR3 covers 16 residues. Trimming took 6 bases from V and 6 from J; bases not matched to a gene: 13. The CDR3 region is CASRLHSRQGANGYTF. The CDR3 DNA reads as TGTGCCAGCAGGCTCCACTCTCGACAGGGGGCAAATGGCTACACCTTC.

The chain is built from TRBV5-1 and TRBJ2-7, with D possibly being TRBD1 (5 bases). Between the trimmed V and J ends, which lost 3 bases and 2 bases, there was a span of 15 bases. This CDR3 region has 15 residues. CDR1 is SGHRS, CDR2 YFSETQ, per germline. CDR3 in amino acids: CASSSPGKSAYEQYF. CDR3 DNA: TGCGCCAGCAGCTCACCAGGGAAATCCGCCTACGAGCAGTACTTC.

This clonotype was found many times. The chain uses TRBV7-2 and TRBJ2-7, with 11 bases fitting TRBD2. J lost 2 bases, V lost 3 bases, and 0 bases had no gene match. This CDR3 spans 14 amino acids. Looked up from germline, CDR1 is SGHTA and CDR2 is FQGNSA. CDR3 in amino acids: CASSLTSGAYEQYF. The CDR3 coding sequence is TGTGCCAGCAGCTTGACTAGCGGGGCCTACGAGCAGTACTTC.

Only a few counts were recorded for this clonotype. The chain recombines TRBV9 with TRBJ2-2, with D perhaps matching TRBD2 (5 bases). V dropped 0 bases and J dropped 6 bases, with 18 bases sitting between them. CDR1 is SGDLS and CDR2 is YYNGEE in the germline V gene. This CDR3 is 17 amino acids long. CDR3 sequence (DNA): TGTGCCAGCAGCGTAGATACGGGGTCAGTAGGGTCCGGGGAGCTGTTTTTT. Its protein product is CASSVDTGSVGSGELFF.

The chain employs TRBV7-2 and TRBJ2-1; D is unclear. The J call could be wrong; TRBJ2-7 is a better fit for the DNA end. This CDR3 contains 12 residues. CDR1 is SGHTA and CDR2 is FQGNSA in the germline V gene. CDR3 coding DNA: TGTGCCAGCAGCCGCGGACGGAATGAGCAGTACTTC. Its translation is CASSRGRNEQYF.

The sample holds a few counts of this clonotype. CDR3 amino acids: CASSQWTSGGPQTQYF. The DNA of the CDR3 is TGTGCCAGCAGCCAGTGGACTAGCGGGGGACCCCAGACCCAGTACTTC. The J gene is TRBJ2-5, the V gene TRBV25-1, with 13 bases that match TRBD2. Trimming at V came to 6 bases and at J to 6 bases, leaving 10 bases not matched to a gene. Per the germline V gene, CDR1 is MGHDK and CDR2 is SYGVNS. This CDR3 region has 16 residues.

This clonotype was seen repeatedly, ten times or more. This sequence joins TRBV19 and TRBJ1-1, with D possibly TRBD1 on 5 matching bases. The CDR3 consists of 13 residues. Germline CDR1 and CDR2: LNHDA and SQIVND (reference sequence). V lost 9 bases and J 5 bases, leaving 16 bases between the germline ends. The chain's CDR3 is CASGTTQGTEAFF. DNA for the CDR3: TGTGCCAGCGGAACTACCCAGGGAACTGAAGCTTTCTTT.

The count of this clonotype is one. A much larger clonotype is one base distant, so this may be a read error. The chain combines TRBV7-3 with TRBJ1-1, with D tentatively TRBD1 (6 bases). The V end was cut by 0 bases, the J end by 11 bases, with 13 bases between. The CDR3 has 13 amino acids. The germline V gene has CDR1 SGHTA and CDR2 FQGTGA. CDR3 bases: TGTGCCAGCAGCTTAACAGGGGGGGCAAGTGCTTTCTTT. Its protein product is CASSLTGGASAFF.

The sample holds many counts of this clonotype. This rearrangement joins TRBV7-9 to TRBJ1-2; D call uncertain. Trimming cost V 1 base and J 0 bases, with 9 bases left between them. The CDR3 has 15 residues. The germline V gene has CDR1 SEHNR and CDR2 FQNEAQ (reference sequence). CDR3 sequence reads: CASSLGAVTNYGYTF. Here the CDR3 DNA reads TGTGCCAGCAGCTTAGGGGCAGTGACTAACTATGGCTACACCTTC.

The CDR3 spells CASKRAGGDETQYF. Here the CDR3 DNA reads TGTGCCAGTAAAAGGGCAGGGGGAGACGAGACCCAGTACTTC. This chain connects TRBV18 to TRBJ2-5; 7 nucleotides match TRBD1. The germline V gene encodes CDR1 KGHSH and CDR2 LQKENI. The CDR3 runs to 14 residues. With 9 bases clipped from V and 5 bases from J, the junction kept 12 bases outside the gene matches.

The rearrangement links TRBV25-1 to TRBJ1-2, with D possibly TRBD1 on 5 matching bases. The germline V gene encodes CDR1 MGHDK and CDR2 SYGVNS. This CDR3 contains 16 residues. Trimming cost V 11 bases and J 1 base, with 23 bases left between them. CDR3: CAWSLHRSGVNYGYTF. The CDR3 coding sequence is TGTGCCTGGAGTCTACACAGGTCCGGGGTTAACTATGGCTACACCTTC.

The chain carries TRBV29-1 and TRBJ2-5; TRBD2 agrees at 9 bases. Matching the DNA end better, TRBJ2-1 makes the J call doubtful. Germline V CDR1 and CDR2: SQVTM, ANQGSEA. The CDR3 length is 15 residues. CDR3 amino acids: CSVDGASGAYNEQFF. The DNA for the CDR3 is TGCAGCGTTGACGGTGCTAGCGGGGCCTACAATGAGCAGTTCTTC.

This chain uses TRBV20-1 with TRBJ2-7; 7 bases fit TRBD2. J was trimmed by 4 bases and V by 6 bases; bases with no gene match: 9. This CDR3 is 13 amino acids long. CDR1 DFQATT and CDR2 SNEGSKA come from the germline V gene (reference sequence). The CDR3: CSARDYTTYEQYF. CDR3 nucleotides: TGCAGTGCGAGGGACTACACGACATACGAGCAGTACTTC.

Points on this clonotype: This may arise from a read error, as a much more abundant clone is one base away. The gene calls are TRBV11-1 and TRBJ1-1; the D is unclear. This CDR3 region has 14 residues. V was clipped by 2 bases and J by 4 bases, with 11 bases between them. Germline-derived CDR1 and CDR2 are SGHAT and FQDESV (reference sequence). The CDR3 DNA reads TGTGCCAGCAGCTTAACGAATCGCCTCACTGAAGCTTTCTTT. It specifies CASSLTNRLTEAFF. The full variable domain, rest sourced from reference TRBV11-1 and TRBJ1-1, is EAEVAQSPRYKITEKSQAVAFWCDPISGHATLYWYRQILGQGPELLVQFQDESVVDDSQLPKDRFSAERLKGVDSTLKIQPAELGDSAMYLCASSLTNRLTEAFFGQGTRLTVV.

This rearrangement joins TRBV2 to TRBJ1-2; D call uncertain. CDR3 size: 14 residues. Germline CDR1 and CDR2: SNHLY and FYNNEI. The germline V and J ends were trimmed by 6 bases and 4 bases, with 15 bases remaining between them. The CDR3 loop reads CASSQDPTFYGYTF. CDR3 DNA sequence: TGTGCCAGCAGCCAAGATCCAACATTCTATGGCTACACCTTC. Supplemented by reference TRBV2 and TRBJ1-2, the full variable domain reads EPEVTQTPSHQVTQMGQEVILRCVPISNHLYFYWYRQILGQKVEFLVSFYNNEISEKSEIFDDQFSVERPDGSNFTLKIRSTKLEDSAMYFCASSQDPTFYGYTFGSGTRLTVV.

This clonotype was found a few times. The genes are TRBV24-1 and TRBJ2-3; D is undetermined. The CDR3 is made up of 15 amino acids. Trimming removed 8 bases from V and 2 bases from J, with 16 bases in between. Germline V lookup: CDR1 KGHDR, CDR2 SFDVKD. CDR3 in DNA: TGTGCCACCAAGGGTCCGGTGAAGTTCACAGATACGCAGTATTTT. It specifies CATKGPVKFTDTQYF.

This clonotype was observed a few times. The J gene is TRBJ1-2, the V gene TRBV29-1, with 8 bases aligning to TRBD1. CDR1 is SQVTM, CDR2 ANQGSEA, per germline. CDR3 size: 13 residues. V was clipped by 2 bases and J by 8 bases; unmatched bases: 7. The CDR3 DNA follows: TGCAGCGTTGAACTAGCGGGGGACAGGGGCTACACCTTC. It codes for CSVELAGDRGYTF.

V is TRBV20-1 and J is TRBJ1-2, with D perhaps TRBD1 (5 bases). The V gene's germline CDR1 is DFQATT and CDR2 SNEGSKA (reference sequence). The CDR3 covers 13 residues. V lost 8 bases and J 4 bases, leaving 17 bases between the germline ends. The CDR3 region has the DNA TGCAGTAAGAGGGACGAAAGGACCTATGGCTACACCTTC. Translation: CSKRDERTYGYTF.

This clonotype was recorded only once. The V gene is TRBV25-1, the J gene TRBJ1-6; tentatively, D is TRBD1 (6 bases). The V and J ends lost 5 bases and 9 bases respectively, with 17 bases between them. CDR1 MGHDK and CDR2 SYGVNS come from the germline V gene. The CDR3 runs 15 residues. The DNA for the CDR3 is TGTGCCAGCAGTTTAGGAGGGGGTGGGTTTTCACCCCTCCACTTT. Protein: CASSLGGGGFSPLHF.

This clonotype showed up just a few times. V usage is TRBV2 and J usage is TRBJ2-2; a possible D gene is TRBD1 (6 bases). Germline V gene sequence: CDR1 SNHLY, CDR2 FYNNEI. Trimming cost V 7 bases and J 5 bases, with 14 bases left between them. The CDR3 covers 14 residues. The CDR3 coding sequence is TGTGCCAGCATGTCCGGGACACAGACCGGGGAGCTGTTTTTT. It yields the protein CASMSGTQTGELFF.

This clonotype came up many times. This sequence joins TRBV15 and TRBJ2-5, with 12 nucleotides matching TRBD1. The germline V gene encodes CDR1 LNHNV and CDR2 YYDKDF (reference sequence). There are 14 residues in the CDR3. V was clipped by 8 bases and J by 2 bases; unmatched bases: 3. CDR3 sequence (DNA): TGTGCCACCGGGACAGGGGGCAGGCAAGAGACCCAGTACTTC. It translates to CATGTGGRQETQYF.

V usage is TRBV7-9 and J usage is TRBJ2-7; D not resolved. The CDR3 runs 11 residues. Germline loops: CDR1 SEHNR, CDR2 FQNEAQ (reference sequence). V lost 6 bases to trimming and J lost 10 bases, with 13 bases between them. The CDR3 DNA follows: TGTGCCAGCAGTTTAAGCCAACCCCAGTACTTC. Its protein product is CASSLSQPQYF.

V usage is TRBV7-2 and J usage is TRBJ2-5, with 8 bases lining up with TRBD1. Germline trimming cut 2 bases from V and 7 bases from J; bases unmatched to any gene: 6. Germline CDR1 and CDR2: SGHTA and FQGNSA. The CDR3 loop spans 14 amino acids. The CDR3 reads CASSLSGGGGTQYF. CDR3 DNA sequence: TGTGCCAGCAGCTTATCAGGGGGCGGCGGGACCCAGTACTTC. The variable domain in full, with the rest retrieved from reference TRBV7-2 and TRBJ2-5, is GAGVSQSPSNKVTEKGKDVELRCDPISGHTALYWYRQSLGQGLEFLIYFQGNSAPDKSGLPSDRFSAERTGGSVSTLTIQRTQQEDSAVYLCASSLSGGGGTQYFGPGTRLLVL.

The chain uses TRBV30 and TRBJ2-7, with TRBD1 matching 7 bases. The CDR3 covers 13 residues. Losses at the gene ends were 3 bases for V and 6 bases for J; bases not matched to a gene: 8. Germline V gene data show CDR1 as GTSNPN and CDR2 as SVGIG (reference sequence). Here the CDR3 reads CAWRGRGQGEQYF. The CDR3, as DNA: TGTGCCTGGAGGGGAAGGGGGCAGGGCGAGCAGTACTTC.

This chain joins TRBV15 and TRBJ2-1; tentatively, D is TRBD2 (5 bases). The V and J ends lost 10 bases and 14 bases respectively, with 15 bases between them. Germline V lookup: CDR1 LNHNV, CDR2 YYDKDF (reference sequence). The CDR3 sequence is 10 residues long. CDR3 sequence: CASRQRGKFF. The CDR3 bases are TGTGCCAGCAGGCAGAGAGGGAAGTTCTTC.

This clonotype was seen a handful of times. The CDR3 loop reads CASSIRDSNTEAFF. The CDR3 DNA follows: TGTGCCAGCAGTATCCGGGACAGCAACACTGAAGCTTTCTTT. V usage is TRBV27 and J usage is TRBJ1-1; 7 bases map to TRBD1. Germline V gives CDR1 MNHEY, CDR2 SMNVEV (reference sequence). There are 14 residues in the CDR3. The J segment lost 2 bases and the V segment lost 5 bases, leaving 5 bases of the junction unmatched.